Listed here is a single T cell receptor beta chain. The data are from a study of identical twins. The V gene's germline CDR1 is SGHTA and CDR2 FQGNSA. The CDR3 consists of 14 residues. Trimming removed 3 bases from V and 2 bases from J, with 11 bases in between. TCRdb redid the calling of the 5' RACE reads with MiXCR, one entry per CDR3 protein. The sample holds 700,000 or so distinct CDR3 sequences, 21% seen once. This sample also belongs to another study, concerning T cells expressing NK-cell markers. From that second work: Unclear, still, was the HCMV specificity of the expanded NKG2C+ T cell clones.

The receptor was isolated from a woman between 18 and 29 years old in good health. This chain connects TRBV7-2 to TRBJ2-7, with D unclear. The sample comprised PBMCs. For the CDR3, the DNA is TGTGCCAGCAGCTTTCTCGGGCCTACCTACGAGCAGTACTTC. Translated, it gives CASSFLGPTYEQYF.